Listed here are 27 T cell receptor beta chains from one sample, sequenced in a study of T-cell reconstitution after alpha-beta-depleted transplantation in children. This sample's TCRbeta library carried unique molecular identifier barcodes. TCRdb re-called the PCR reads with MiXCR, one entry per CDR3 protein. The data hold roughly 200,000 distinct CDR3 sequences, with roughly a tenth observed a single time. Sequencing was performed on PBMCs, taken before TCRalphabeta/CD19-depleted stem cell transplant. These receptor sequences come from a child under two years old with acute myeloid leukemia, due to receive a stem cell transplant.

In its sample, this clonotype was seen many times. CDR3: CASSPRGAANYGYTF. The CDR3 region has the DNA TGTGCCAGCAGCCCCCGAGGGGCAGCTAACTATGGCTACACCTTC. The chain recombines TRBV12-3 or TRBV12-4 with TRBJ1-2, with TRBD1 as a possible D gene (5 bases). The CDR3 contains 15 residues. The V and J ends lost 6 bases and 0 bases respectively, with 14 bases between them.

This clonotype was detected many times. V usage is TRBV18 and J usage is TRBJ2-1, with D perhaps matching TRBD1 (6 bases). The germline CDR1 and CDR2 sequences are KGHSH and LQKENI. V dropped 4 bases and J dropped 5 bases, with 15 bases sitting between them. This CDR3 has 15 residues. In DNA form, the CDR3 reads TGTGCCAGCTCACTCGGACAGAAGTGGAACAATGAGCAGTTCTTC. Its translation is CASSLGQKWNNEQFF.

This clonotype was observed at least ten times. Here the CDR3 reads CSAQQGYTEAFF. The CDR3 DNA is TGCAGTGCCCAACAGGGATACACTGAAGCTTTCTTT. This rearrangement joins TRBV20-1 to TRBJ1-1; perhaps TRBD1 as D (6 bases). The CDR3 runs to 12 residues. The germline V gene encodes CDR1 DFQATT and CDR2 SNEGSKA (reference sequence). V was shortened by 6 bases and J by 3 bases, with 11 bases between the two germline ends.

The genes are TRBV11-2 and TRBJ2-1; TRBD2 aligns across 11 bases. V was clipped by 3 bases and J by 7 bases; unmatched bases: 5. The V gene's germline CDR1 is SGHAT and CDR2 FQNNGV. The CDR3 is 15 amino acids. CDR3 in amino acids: CASSFTSGSSNEQFF. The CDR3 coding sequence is TGTGCCAGCAGCTTTACTAGCGGGAGTAGTAATGAGCAGTTCTTC. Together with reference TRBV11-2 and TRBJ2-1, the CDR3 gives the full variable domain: EAGVAQSPRYKIIEKRQSVAFWCNPISGHATLYWYQQILGQGPKLLIQFQNNGVVDDSQLPKDRFSAERLKGVDSTLKIQPAKLEDSAVYLCASSFTSGSSNEQFFGPGTRLTVL.

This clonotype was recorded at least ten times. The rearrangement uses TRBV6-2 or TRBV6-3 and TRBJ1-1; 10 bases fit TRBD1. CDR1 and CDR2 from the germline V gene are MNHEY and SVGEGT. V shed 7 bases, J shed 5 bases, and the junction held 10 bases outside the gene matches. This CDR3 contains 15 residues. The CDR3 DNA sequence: TGTGCCAGCAAGAATCCGGGACAGGGGAAAACTGAAGCTTTCTTT. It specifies CASKNPGQGKTEAFF.

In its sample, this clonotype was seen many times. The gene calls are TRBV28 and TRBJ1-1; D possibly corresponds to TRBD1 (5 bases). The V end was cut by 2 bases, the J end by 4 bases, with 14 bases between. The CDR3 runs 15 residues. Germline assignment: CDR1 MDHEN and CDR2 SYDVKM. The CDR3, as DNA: TGTGCCAGCAGTTTAATGGGCAGGGTGGGCACTGAAGCTTTCTTT. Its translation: CASSLMGRVGTEAFF.

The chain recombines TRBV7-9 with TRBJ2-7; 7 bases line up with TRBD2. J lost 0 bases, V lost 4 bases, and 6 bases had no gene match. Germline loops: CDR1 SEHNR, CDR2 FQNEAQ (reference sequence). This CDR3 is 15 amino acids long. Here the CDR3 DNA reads TGTGCCAGCAGCTCGGGGGGTAGGGCCTCCTACGAGCAGTACTTC. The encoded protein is CASSSGGRASYEQYF.

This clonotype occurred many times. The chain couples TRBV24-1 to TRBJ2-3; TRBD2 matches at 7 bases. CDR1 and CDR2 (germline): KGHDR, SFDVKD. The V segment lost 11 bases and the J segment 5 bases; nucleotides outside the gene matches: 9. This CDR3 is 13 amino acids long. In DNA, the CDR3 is TGTGCCAGTGCGGGAGATCGGGGAGATACGCAGTATTTT. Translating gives CASAGDRGDTQYF.

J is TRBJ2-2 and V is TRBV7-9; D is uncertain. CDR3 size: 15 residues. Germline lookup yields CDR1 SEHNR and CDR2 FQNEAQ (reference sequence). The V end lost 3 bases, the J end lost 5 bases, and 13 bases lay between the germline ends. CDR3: CASSLGTVATGELFF. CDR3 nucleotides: TGTGCCAGCAGCTTGGGCACTGTAGCAACCGGGGAGCTGTTTTTT.

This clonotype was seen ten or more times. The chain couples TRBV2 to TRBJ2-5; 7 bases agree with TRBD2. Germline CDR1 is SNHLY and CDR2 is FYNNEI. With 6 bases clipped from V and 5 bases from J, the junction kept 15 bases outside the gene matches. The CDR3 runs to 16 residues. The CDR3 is CASRSPLRRERETQYF. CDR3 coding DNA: TGTGCCAGCAGGAGCCCCCTTCGGCGGGAGAGGGAGACCCAGTACTTC.

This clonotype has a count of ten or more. The CDR3 reads CSAGSGEAYEQYF. CDR3 in DNA: TGCAGTGCTGGTAGCGGGGAAGCCTACGAGCAGTACTTC. The V gene is TRBV20-1, the J gene TRBJ2-7; 8 bases line up with TRBD2. This CDR3 has 13 residues. Germline CDR1 and CDR2: DFQATT and SNEGSKA (reference sequence). V was clipped by 5 bases and J by 2 bases; unmatched bases: 5.

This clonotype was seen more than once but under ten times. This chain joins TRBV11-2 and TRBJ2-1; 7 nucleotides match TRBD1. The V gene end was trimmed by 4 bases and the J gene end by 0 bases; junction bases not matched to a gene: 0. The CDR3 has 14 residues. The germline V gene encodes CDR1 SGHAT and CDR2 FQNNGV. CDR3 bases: TGTGCCAGCAGCTACAGGGGCTCCTACAATGAGCAGTTCTTC. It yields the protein CASSYRGSYNEQFF.

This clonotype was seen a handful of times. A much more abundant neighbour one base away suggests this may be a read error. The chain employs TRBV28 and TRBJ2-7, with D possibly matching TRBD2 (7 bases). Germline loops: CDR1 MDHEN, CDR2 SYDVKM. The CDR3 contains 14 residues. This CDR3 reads CASSLSGGRDEQHF. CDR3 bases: TGTGCCAGCAGTTTGTCGGGGGGCCGGGACGAGCAGCACTTC.

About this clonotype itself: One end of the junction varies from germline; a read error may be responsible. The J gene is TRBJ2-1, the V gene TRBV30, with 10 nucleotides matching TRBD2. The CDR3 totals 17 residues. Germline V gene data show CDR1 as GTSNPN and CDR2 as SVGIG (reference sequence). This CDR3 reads CAWSELAGLSSYSEQFF. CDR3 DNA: TGTGCCTGGAGTGAACTAGCGGGATTGAGCTCCTACAGTGAGCAGTTCTTC.

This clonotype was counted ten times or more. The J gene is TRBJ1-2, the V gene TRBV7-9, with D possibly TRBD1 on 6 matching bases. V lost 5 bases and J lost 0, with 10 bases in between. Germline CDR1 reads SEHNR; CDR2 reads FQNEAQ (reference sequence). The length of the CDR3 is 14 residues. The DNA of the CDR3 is TGTGCCAGCAGCCACAGGGTGACTAACTATGGCTACACCTTC. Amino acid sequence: CASSHRVTNYGYTF.

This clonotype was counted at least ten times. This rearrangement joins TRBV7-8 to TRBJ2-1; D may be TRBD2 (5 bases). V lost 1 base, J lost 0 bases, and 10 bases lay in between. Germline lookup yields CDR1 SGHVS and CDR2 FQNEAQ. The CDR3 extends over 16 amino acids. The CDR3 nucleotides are TGTGCCAGCAGCTTAGGGGGTGACTACTCCTACAATGAGCAGTTCTTC. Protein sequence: CASSLGGDYSYNEQFF.

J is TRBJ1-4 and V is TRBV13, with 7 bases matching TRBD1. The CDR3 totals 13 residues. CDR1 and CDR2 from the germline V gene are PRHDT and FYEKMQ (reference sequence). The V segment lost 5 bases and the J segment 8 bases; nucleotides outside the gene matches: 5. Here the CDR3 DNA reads TGTGCCAGCAGCCAACAGGGGCGGGAAAAACTGTTTTTT. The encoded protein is CASSQQGREKLFF.

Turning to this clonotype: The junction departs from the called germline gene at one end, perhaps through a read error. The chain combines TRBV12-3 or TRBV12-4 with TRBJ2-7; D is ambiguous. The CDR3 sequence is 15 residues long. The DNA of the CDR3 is TGTGCTAGCAGTTCCATCTTGGGCCGATTATACGTGCAGTACTTC. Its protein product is CASSSILGRLYVQYF.

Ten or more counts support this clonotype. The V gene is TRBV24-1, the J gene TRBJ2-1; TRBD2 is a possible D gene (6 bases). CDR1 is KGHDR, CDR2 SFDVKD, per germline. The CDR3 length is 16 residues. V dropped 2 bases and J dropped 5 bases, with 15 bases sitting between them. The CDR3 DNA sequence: TGTGCCACCAGTGATTCCCATGGTCGGGGGAACAATGAGCAGTTCTTC. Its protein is CATSDSHGRGNNEQFF.

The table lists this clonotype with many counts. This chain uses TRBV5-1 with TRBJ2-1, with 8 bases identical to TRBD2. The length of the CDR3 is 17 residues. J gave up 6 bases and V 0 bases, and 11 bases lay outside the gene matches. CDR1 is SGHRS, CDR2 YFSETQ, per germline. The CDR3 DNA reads TGCGCCAGCAGCTTGGCCAAGGCGGCGGGAGGAATCAATGAGCAGTTCTTC. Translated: CASSLAKAAGGINEQFF. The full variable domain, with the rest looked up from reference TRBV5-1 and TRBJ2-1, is KAGVTQTPRYLIKTRGQQVTLSCSPISGHRSVSWYQQTPGQGLQFLFEYFSETQRNKGNFPGRFSGRQFSNSRSEMNVSTLELGDSALYLCASSLAKAAGGINEQFFGPGTRLTVL.

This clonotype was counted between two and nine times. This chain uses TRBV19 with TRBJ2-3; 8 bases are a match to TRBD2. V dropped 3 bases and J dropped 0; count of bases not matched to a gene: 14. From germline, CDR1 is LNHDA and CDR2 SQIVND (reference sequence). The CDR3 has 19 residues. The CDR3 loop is CASSMTAGARPGSTDTQYF. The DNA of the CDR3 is TGTGCCAGTAGTATGACAGCGGGGGCACGTCCTGGTAGCACAGATACGCAGTATTTT.

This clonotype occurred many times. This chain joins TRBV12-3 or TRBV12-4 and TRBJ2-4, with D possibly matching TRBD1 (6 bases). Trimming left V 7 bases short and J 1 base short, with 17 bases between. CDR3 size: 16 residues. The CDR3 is CASTLRGGGAKNIQYF. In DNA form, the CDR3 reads TGTGCCAGCACCCTGAGAGGGGGTGGGGCCAAAAACATTCAGTACTTC.

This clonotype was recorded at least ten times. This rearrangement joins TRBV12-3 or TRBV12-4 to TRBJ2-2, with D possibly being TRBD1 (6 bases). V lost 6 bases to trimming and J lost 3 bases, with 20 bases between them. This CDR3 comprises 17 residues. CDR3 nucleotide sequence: TGTGCCAGCAGGGCCCCTCTGGGGGCTAGTTACACCGGGGAGCTGTTTTTT. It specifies CASRAPLGASYTGELFF.

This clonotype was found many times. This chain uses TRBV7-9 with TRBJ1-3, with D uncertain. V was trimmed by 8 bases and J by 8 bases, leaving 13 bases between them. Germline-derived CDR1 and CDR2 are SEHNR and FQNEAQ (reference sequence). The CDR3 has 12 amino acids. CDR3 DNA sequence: TGTGCCAGCGGACGGCCGTCGGACACCATATATTTT. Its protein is CASGRPSDTIYF.

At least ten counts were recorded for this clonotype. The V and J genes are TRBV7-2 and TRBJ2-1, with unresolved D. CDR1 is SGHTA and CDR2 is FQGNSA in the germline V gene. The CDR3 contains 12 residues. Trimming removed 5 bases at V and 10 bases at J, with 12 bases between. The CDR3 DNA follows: TGTGCCAGCAGCCCAGAGGTCGGGGAGCAGTTCTTC. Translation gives CASSPEVGEQFF.

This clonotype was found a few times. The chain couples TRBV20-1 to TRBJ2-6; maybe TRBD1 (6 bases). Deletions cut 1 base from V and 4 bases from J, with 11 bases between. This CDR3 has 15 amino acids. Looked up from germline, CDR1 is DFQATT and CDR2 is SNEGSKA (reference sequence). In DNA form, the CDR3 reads TGCAGTGCTAGAGGAACAGGGAGAGGGGCCAACGTCCTGACTTTC. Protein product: CSARGTGRGANVLTF.

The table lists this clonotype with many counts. This CDR3 is CASSSDWRQPQHF. As DNA, the CDR3 is TGTGCCAGCAGCTCGGATTGGCGGCAGCCCCAGCATTTT. The chain carries TRBV7-9 and TRBJ1-5; D not resolved. Germline V gene sequence: CDR1 SEHNR, CDR2 FQNEAQ (reference sequence). Trimming pared 4 bases from V and 7 bases from J, leaving 11 bases between. The CDR3 has 13 residues.